Presented here are 9 T cell receptor beta chains from one specimen sequenced in a study of blood T cell repertoires in COVID-19. The data were produced by immunoSEQ multiplex PCR, yet TCRdb's version contains in-frame clones alone and is incomplete. The sample has fewer than 350,000 clones, nearly 90% seen once; the top ten hold roughly 1.6%. Sequencing used PBMCs or T cells enriched from blood (not recorded which). These receptors were collected from a young woman with acute COVID-19.

The chain links TRBV27 to TRBJ2-5; TRBD1 aligns across 7 bases. The CDR3 contains 13 residues. Per the germline V gene, CDR1 is MNHEY and CDR2 is SMNVEV (reference sequence). Trimming at V came to 3 bases and at J to 6 bases, leaving 4 bases not matched to a gene. CDR3 protein: CASSFAGGKTQYF. The CDR3 DNA sequence: TGTGCCAGCAGTTTCGCAGGGGGAAAGACCCAGTACTTC.

The chain joins TRBV28 to TRBJ2-7, with a weak D call TRBD2 (5 bases). V lost 6 bases and J 0 bases, leaving 12 bases between the germline ends. Germline CDR1 and CDR2: MDHEN and SYDVKM. The CDR3 totals 14 residues. The CDR3 sequence is CASSSGSPSYEQYF. CDR3 in DNA: TGTGCCAGCAGCTCGGGGTCTCCCTCCTACGAGCAGTACTTC.

This clone was observed once. V gene TRBV11-2 combines with J gene TRBJ2-1; TRBD2 aligns across 16 bases. Germline lookup yields CDR1 SGHAT and CDR2 FQNNGV. V was clipped by 5 bases and J by 9 bases; unmatched bases: 4. CDR3 size: 15 residues. The CDR3 DNA follows: TGTGCCAGCAGCCCGGGACTAGCGGGAGGGATTGAGCAGTTCTTC. Encoded protein: CASSPGLAGGIEQFF.

The chain joins TRBV5-8 to TRBJ2-5, with 9 nucleotides matching TRBD1. CDR1 is SGHTS, CDR2 YDEGEE, per germline. This CDR3 spans 15 amino acids. J gave up 1 base and V 2 bases, and 3 bases lay outside the gene matches. The CDR3 spells CASSFRDRAQETQYF. As DNA, the CDR3 is TGTGCCAGCAGCTTCCGGGACAGGGCCCAAGAGACCCAGTACTTC. Using reference TRBV5-8 and TRBJ2-5 for the parts outside the CDR3, the full variable domain is EAGVTQSPTHLIKTRGQQATLRCSPISGHTSVYWYQQALGLGLQFLLWYDEGEERNRGNFPPRFSGRQFPNYSSELNVNALELEDSALYLCASSFRDRAQETQYFGPGTRLLVL.

The table lists this clone with a count of one. The chain carries TRBV27 and TRBJ1-5; D gene uncertain. The CDR3 has 12 amino acids. Germline lookup yields CDR1 MNHEY and CDR2 SMNVEV (reference sequence). Trimming left V 5 bases short and J 4 bases short, with 6 bases between. CDR3 in DNA: TGTGCCAGCAGTAGAGGGAATCAGCCCCAGCATTTT. This gives the protein CASSRGNQPQHF.

This chain joins TRBV25-1 and TRBJ2-7, with 8 positions matching TRBD2. The CDR3 consists of 14 residues. CDR1 is MGHDK and CDR2 is SYGVNS in the germline V gene. Trimming at V came to 6 bases and at J to 3 bases, leaving 7 bases not matched to a gene. CDR3 bases: TGTGCCAGCAGCTTAGCGGGAACAAACTACGAGCAGTACTTC. Residues: CASSLAGTNYEQYF.

The V gene is TRBV9, the J gene TRBJ2-3, with D perhaps TRBD1 (6 bases). The V end was cut by 4 bases, the J end by 2 bases, with 11 bases between. The length of the CDR3 is 14 residues. The germline V gene encodes CDR1 SGDLS and CDR2 YYNGEE. The CDR3 protein is CASSPRTATDTQYF. The DNA for the CDR3 is TGTGCCAGCAGCCCCCGGACAGCCACAGATACGCAGTATTTT.

The rearrangement links TRBV7-6 to TRBJ2-5; TRBD1 might be the D (5 bases). Trimming pared 3 bases from V and 4 bases from J, leaving 6 bases between. This CDR3 spans 12 amino acids. Germline values: CDR1 SGHVS, CDR2 FNYEAQ. The CDR3 protein is CASSFQGETQYF. The CDR3 coding sequence is TGTGCCAGCAGCTTCCAGGGAGAGACCCAGTACTTC.

V is TRBV29-1 and J is TRBJ2-7; 7 nucleotides match TRBD1. Germline lookup yields CDR1 SQVTM and CDR2 ANQGSEA. Trimming at V came to 1 base and at J to 4 bases, leaving 7 bases not matched to a gene. The CDR3 contains 14 residues. The CDR3 DNA is TGCAGCGTTGAAGTCTCCGGGACAGATTACGAGCAGTACTTC. Translation gives CSVEVSGTDYEQYF.